Given below is one T cell receptor beta chain in context. The sample comes from a study of shared T cell receptors in the human thymus. The germline CDR1 and CDR2 sequences are PRHDT and FYEKMQ (reference sequence). The ends were cut back, 3 bases at V and 3 bases at J, with 9 bases in the middle. The CDR3 is 14 residues long. Here immunoSEQ multiplex PCR was the method, and the copy in TCRdb shows in-frame clones only, minus some. The repertoire holds hundreds of thousands of clones, with 75% to 80% as singletons. This same sample was also part of a study on human thymus T cells. From that report: Apparent skewing of V and J gene usage characterized both thymic and blood repertoires.

The TCR comes from a boy under two years old with a congenital heart defect. What was sequenced was thymocytes. The V call is TRBV13, the J call TRBJ2-1; D is unclear. The CDR3 coding sequence is TGTGCCAGCAGCTTCCGACTGTACTACAATGAGCAGTTCTTC. Translating gives CASSFRLYYNEQFF.